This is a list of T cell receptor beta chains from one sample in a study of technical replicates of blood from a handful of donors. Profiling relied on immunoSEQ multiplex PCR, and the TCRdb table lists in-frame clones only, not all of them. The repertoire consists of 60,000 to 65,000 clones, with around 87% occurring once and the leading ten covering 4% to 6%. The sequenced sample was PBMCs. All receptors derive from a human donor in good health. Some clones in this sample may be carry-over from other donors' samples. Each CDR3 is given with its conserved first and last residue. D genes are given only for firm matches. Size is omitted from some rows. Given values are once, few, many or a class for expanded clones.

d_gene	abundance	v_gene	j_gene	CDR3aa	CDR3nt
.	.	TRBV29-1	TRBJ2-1	CSVLDYLSYNEQFF	TGCAGCGTCCTGGACTACCTCTCCTACAATGAGCAGTTCTTC
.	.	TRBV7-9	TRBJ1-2	CASSSGLGDDGYTF	TGTGCCAGCAGCTCCGGACTAGGAGACGATGGCTACACCTTC
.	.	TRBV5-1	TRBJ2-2	CASSPGHNTGELFF	TGCGCCAGCAGCCCGGGACACAACACCGGGGAGCTGTTTTTT
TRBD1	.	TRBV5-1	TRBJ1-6	CASSWGTGDNSPLHF	TGCGCCAGCAGCTGGGGGACAGGGGATAATTCACCCCTCCACTTT
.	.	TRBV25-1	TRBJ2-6	CASSDPVAGANVLTF	TGTGCCAGCAGTGACCCGGTGGCTGGGGCCAACGTCCTGACTTTC
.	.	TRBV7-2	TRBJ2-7	CASSLSGAMVSYEQYF	TGTGCCAGCAGCTTATCAGGGGCGATGGTCTCCTACGAGCAGTACTTC
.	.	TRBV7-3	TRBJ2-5	CASSPDRETQYF	TGTGCCAGCAGCCCCGACAGGGAGACCCAGTACTTC
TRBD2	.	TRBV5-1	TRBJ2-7	CASRSSGGAYEQYF	TGCGCCAGCAGGAGTAGCGGGGGAGCCTACGAGCAGTACTTC
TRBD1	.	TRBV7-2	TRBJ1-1	CASSLATGETEAFF	TGTGCCAGCAGCTTAGCGACAGGGGAAACTGAAGCTTTCTTT
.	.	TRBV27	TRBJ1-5	CASRPTDWSNQPQHF	TGTGCCAGCAGGCCTACCGACTGGAGCAATCAGCCCCAGCATTTT
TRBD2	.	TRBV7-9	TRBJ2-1	CASILGTGGGNEQFF	TGTGCCAGCATCTTAGGTACGGGCGGGGGCAATGAGCAGTTCTTC
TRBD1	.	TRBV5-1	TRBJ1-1	CASSRDRGGPTEAFF	TGCGCCAGCAGCCGTGACAGGGGGGGGCCCACTGAAGCTTTCTTT
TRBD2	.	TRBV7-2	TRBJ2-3	CASSSPSLARTDTQYF	TGTGCCAGCAGCTCCCCCTCACTAGCGCGCACAGATACGCAGTATTTT
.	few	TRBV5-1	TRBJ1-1	CASSLVVNTEAFF	TGCGCCAGCAGCTTGGTAGTGAACACTGAAGCTTTCTTT
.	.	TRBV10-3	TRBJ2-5	CAISEQGETQYF	TGTGCCATCAGTGAGCAGGGGGAGACCCAGTACTTC
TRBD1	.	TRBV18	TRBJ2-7	CASSRGRDRAYF	TGTGCCAGCTCACGTGGTCGAGACAGGGCTTACTTC
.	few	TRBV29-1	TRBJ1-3	CSVESGGNTIYF	TGCAGCGTTGAGTCGGGAGGAAACACCATATATTTT
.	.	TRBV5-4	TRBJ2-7	CASSLAGIGAGVQYF	TGTGCCAGCAGCTTGGCCGGTATCGGGGCAGGGGTGCAGTACTTC
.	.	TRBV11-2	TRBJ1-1	CASSPRAGWGTEAFF	TGTGCCAGCAGCCCCCGGGCAGGGTGGGGCACTGAAGCTTTCTTT
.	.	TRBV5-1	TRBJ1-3	CASSPDGTGNTIYF	TGCGCCAGCAGCCCCGACGGGACTGGAAACACCATATATTTT
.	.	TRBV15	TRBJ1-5	CATSRPPGSNQPQHF	TGTGCCACCAGCAGACCACCGGGTAGCAATCAGCCCCAGCATTTT
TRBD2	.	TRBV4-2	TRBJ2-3	CASSQDKASGPDTQYF	TGTGCCAGCAGCCAAGATAAGGCTAGCGGTCCAGATACGCAGTATTTT
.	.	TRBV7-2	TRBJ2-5	CASSLVSSAIETQYF	TGTGCCAGCAGCTTAGTTTCTAGCGCGATAGAGACCCAGTACTTC
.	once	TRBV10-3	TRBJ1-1	CAISARLGSEAFF	TGTGCCATCAGTGCGCGGTTGGGGAGCGAAGCTTTCTTT
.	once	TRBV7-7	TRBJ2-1	CASSSKMGGASWSIDEQFF	TGTGCCAGCAGCTCTAAAATGGGGGGGGCCTCTTGGAGTATCGATGAGCAGTTCTTC
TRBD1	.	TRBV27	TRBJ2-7	CASSPQGAGYEQYF	TGTGCCAGCAGTCCACAGGGGGCGGGTTACGAGCAGTACTTC
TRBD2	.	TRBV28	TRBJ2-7	CASSFRGGRAYEQYF	TGTGCCAGCAGTTTCCGGGGCGGGAGGGCCTACGAGCAGTACTTC
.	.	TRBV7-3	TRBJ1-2	CASSGQTTHGYTF	TGTGCCAGCAGCGGACAGACAACTCATGGCTACACCTTC
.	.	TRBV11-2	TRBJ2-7	CASSLMRLQNEQYF	TGTGCCAGCAGCTTAATGAGGCTTCAAAACGAGCAGTACTTC
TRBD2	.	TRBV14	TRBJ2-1	CASSQGLAGGRYNEQFF	TGTGCCAGCAGCCAGGGACTAGCGGGGGGGCGGTACAATGAGCAGTTCTTC
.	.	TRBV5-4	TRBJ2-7	CASSLGARYEQYF	TGTGCCAGCAGCTTAGGGGCGCGCTACGAGCAGTACTTC
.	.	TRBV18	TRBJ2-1	CASSPGIGTGDNEQFF	TGTGCCAGCTCACCGGGGATCGGGACGGGGGACAATGAGCAGTTCTTC
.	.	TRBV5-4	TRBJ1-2	CASSPAGADYGYTF	TGTGCCAGCAGCCCTGCAGGGGCGGACTATGGCTACACCTTC
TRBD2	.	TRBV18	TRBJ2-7	CASSTYSGGALGAYEQYF	TGTGCCAGCTCAACTTATAGCGGGGGGGCCTTGGGGGCCTACGAGCAGTACTTC
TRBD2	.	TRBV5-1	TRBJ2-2	CASSSGLAGVVYTGELFF	TGCGCCAGCAGCTCCGGACTAGCGGGAGTCGTGTACACCGGGGAGCTGTTTTTT
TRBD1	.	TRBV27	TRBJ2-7	CASSLAGTGVEQYF	TGTGCCAGCAGTTTGGCCGGGACAGGGGTCGAGCAGTACTTC
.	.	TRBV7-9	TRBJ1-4	CASSRDSTTNEKLFF	TGTGCCAGCAGCAGAGACAGCACAACTAATGAAAAACTGTTTTTT
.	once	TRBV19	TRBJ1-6	CASSISGGSPLHF	TGTGCCAGTAGTATTAGTGGAGGCTCACCCCTCCACTTT
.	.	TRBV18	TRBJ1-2	CASSHSGGEDGYTF	TGTGCCAGCTCACACTCTGGAGGGGAGGATGGCTACACCTTC